The clone carrying this TCR beta chain was found a few times. Its specificity is not known. A distinct unique molecular identifier was carried by each TCR cDNA molecule. TCRdb called the 5' RACE reads again in MiXCR, with one record for every CDR3 protein. Counted here are 13,000 or so distinct CDR3 sequences, under 4% occurring once; the ten biggest clones make up under 10%. The CDR3 contains 15 residues. Looked up from germline, CDR1 is SGHDT and CDR2 is YYEEEE. Between the trimmed V and J ends, which lost 0 bases and 6 bases, there was a span of 12 bases. The data stem from a study of spatial heterogeneity in lung cancer. About the study: Matched bulk RNA-seq provided a T cell module score, and TCR transcript counts in tumor regions correlated strongly with it.

Time point defined: sample taken at primary tumor resection. Samples were donated by 72 untreated early-stage non-small cell lung cancer patients. Whole RNA, which was extracted from tumor, nontumor lung tissue or frozen PBMC, was sequenced without any cell sorting. General study results and limits: In tumors, expanded intratumoral alpha and beta TCR counts tracked mutation counts.

The sample here was lung tumor tissue, taken at surgery. The receptor was derived from a male donor with early-stage non-small cell lung cancer. The J gene is TRBJ2-2, the V gene TRBV5-6; D is unclear. CDR3 DNA sequence: TGTGCCAGCAGCTTGGTATGGGCTAGAGCCGGGGAGCTGTTTTTT. This translates into CASSLVWARAGELFF.